The 6 T cell receptor beta chains below all came from one sample that was sequenced in a study of blood T cell repertoires in COVID-19. Sequencing was performed with immunoSEQ multiplex PCR; in TCRdb, only in-frame clones are kept and a portion is missing. Of under 80,000 clones in the sample, about 88% were seen once. Sequencing used peripheral blood. Source of these receptors: a man in his 70s with active COVID-19.

In its sample, this clone was seen a few times. The chain joins TRBV14 to TRBJ2-1; the match to TRBD2 covers 9 bases. The germline V gene encodes CDR1 SGHDN and CDR2 FVKESK. CDR3 length: 17 amino acids. J was trimmed by 9 bases and V by 4 bases; bases with no gene match: 16. CDR3: CASSPPGTLAGLGEQFF. CDR3 sequence (DNA): TGTGCCAGCAGCCCTCCCGGAACGCTAGCGGGATTGGGTGAGCAGTTCTTC.

The gene calls are TRBV7-2 and TRBJ2-2; D unclear. V lost 5 bases to trimming and J lost 0 bases, with 4 bases between them. The CDR3 is 13 amino acids. Germline CDR1 is SGHTA and CDR2 is FQGNSA. CDR3 in amino acids: CASSPANTGELFF. DNA of the CDR3: TGTGCCAGCAGCCCGGCGAACACCGGGGAGCTGTTTTTT.

J is TRBJ1-6 and V is TRBV5-1; 9 bases line up with TRBD1. There are 16 residues in the CDR3. The V gene end was trimmed by 4 bases and the J gene end by 6 bases; junction bases not matched to a gene: 8. Looked up from germline, CDR1 is SGHRS and CDR2 is YFSETQ. In nucleotides, the CDR3 is TGCGCCAGCAGCAACACCGGGACAGGGAGTAATTCACCCCTCCACTTT. This encodes CASSNTGTGSNSPLHF.

The chain carries TRBV23-1 and TRBJ2-7; D is undetermined. TRBV23-1 is recorded as an ORF, its role being uncertain. The V gene lost 4 bases and the J gene lost 1 base, with 8 bases spanning the gap. The CDR3 sequence is 13 residues long. The CDR3 sequence is CASSPSRSYEQYF. In DNA form, the CDR3 reads TGCGCCAGCAGTCCGAGCAGGTCCTACGAGCAGTACTTC.

The V gene is TRBV5-4, the J gene TRBJ2-5; 9 nucleotides match TRBD1. Losses at the gene ends were 6 bases for V and 4 bases for J; bases not matched to a gene: 10. CDR1 is SGHNT, CDR2 YYREEE, per germline (reference sequence). The CDR3 is made up of 15 amino acids. The DNA for the CDR3 is TGTGCCAGCATCGGAGGGGACAGGGCAAGAGAGACCCAGTACTTC. It translates to CASIGGDRARETQYF. Combining the CDR3 with reference TRBV5-4 and TRBJ2-5 gives the whole variable domain ETGVTQSPTHLIKTRGQQVTLRCSSQSGHNTVSWYQQALGQGPQFIFQYYREEENGRGNFPPRFSGLQFPNYSSELNVNALELDDSALYLCASIGGDRARETQYFGPGTRLLVL.

This clone showed up just once. The chain is built from TRBV5-4 and TRBJ2-7; 8 bases match TRBD2. From germline, CDR1 is SGHNT and CDR2 YYREEE (reference sequence). CDR3 size: 15 residues. V shed 4 bases, J shed 3 bases, and the junction held 9 bases outside the gene matches. The CDR3 region is CASSPPGGAGYEQYF. CDR3 coding DNA: TGTGCCAGCAGCCCTCCCGGGGGGGCCGGCTACGAGCAGTACTTC.